Listed below are T cell receptor beta chains from one sample, sequenced in a study of blood T cell repertoires in COVID-19. Sequencing used immunoSEQ multiplex PCR; TCRdb keeps in-frame clones, though not all of them. The profile covers roughly 250,000 clones, with just under 85% appearing a single time and around 9.6% taken by the ten largest. The sequencing sample was made of peripheral blood. The receptors stem from a woman older than 75 with acute or convalescent COVID-19. CDR3s include the opening cysteine and the closing phenylalanine or tryptophan. A D gene is named only where the DNA matches it firmly. Only part of the rows carry a size: once, few, many, or a class if the clone is expanded.

J: TRBJ1-1; V: TRBV19; D: NA; length: 13; size: NA; CDR3: CASSIIRSAEAFF; DNA: TGTGCCAGTAGTATAATCAGATCCGCTGAAGCTTTCTTT
J: TRBJ1-6; V: TRBV28; D: NA; length: 12; size: NA; CDR3: CASRAANSPLHF; DNA: TGTGCCAGCAGGGCGGCTAATTCACCCCTCCACTTT
J: TRBJ1-5; V: TRBV2; D: NA; length: 15; size: NA; CDR3: CASKGGAGGNQPQHF; DNA: TGTGCCAGTAAAGGGGGGGCCGGGGGCAATCAGCCCCAGCATTTT
J: TRBJ1-2; V: TRBV2; D: TRBD1; length: 14; size: NA; CDR3: CASSGTGGVYGYTF; DNA: TGTGCCAGCAGTGGGACAGGGGGGGTCTATGGCTACACCTTC
J: TRBJ2-1; V: TRBV12-5; D: TRBD1; length: 15; size: NA; CDR3: CASGFDRGRFDEQFF; DNA: TGTGCTAGTGGTTTCGACAGGGGGAGGTTTGATGAGCAGTTCTTC
J: TRBJ1-2; V: TRBV3-1/TRBV3-2; D: NA; length: 12; size: NA; CDR3: CASSQERYGCTF; DNA: TGTGCCAGCAGCCAAGAGAGGTATGGCTGCACCTTC
J: TRBJ1-5; V: TRBV19; D: NA; length: 15; size: NA; CDR3: CASSLAGSSNQPQHF; DNA: TGTGCCAGTAGTCTGGCAGGCTCTTCAAATCAGCCCCAGCATTTT
J: TRBJ1-2; V: TRBV28; D: NA; length: 12; size: NA; CDR3: CAITLGSYGYTF; DNA: TGTGCCATCACCCTTGGGAGCTATGGCTACACCTTC
J: TRBJ1-1; V: TRBV12-3/TRBV12-4; D: TRBD1; length: 13; size: NA; CDR3: CASSRQGNTEAFF; DNA: TGTGCCAGCAGTCGACAGGGGAACACTGAAGCTTTCTTT
J: TRBJ1-3; V: TRBV9; D: NA; length: 15; size: NA; CDR3: CASSAQTESGNTIYF; DNA: TGTGCCAGCAGCGCCCAGACAGAGTCTGGAAACACCATATATTTT
J: TRBJ1-1; V: TRBV6-5; D: TRBD1; length: 14; size: few; CDR3: CASSPSRDRGEAFF; DNA: TGTGCCAGCAGTCCGTCCCGGGACAGGGGCGAAGCTTTCTTT
J: TRBJ1-3; V: TRBV5-6; D: TRBD1; length: 14; size: NA; CDR3: CASSFAGGGGSIYF; DNA: TGTGCCAGCAGCTTCGCGGGAGGGGGCGGGTCCATATATTTT
J: TRBJ2-1; V: TRBV3-1/TRBV3-2; D: TRBD2; length: 14; size: NA; CDR3: CASAPGLARNEQFF; DNA: TGTGCCAGCGCCCCGGGACTAGCCAGGAATGAGCAGTTCTTC
J: TRBJ2-7; V: TRBV30; D: TRBD1; length: 20; size: NA; CDR3: CAWSVSRATGDPTYSYEQYF; DNA: TGTGCCTGGAGTGTAAGTCGGGCGACAGGGGACCCAACCTACTCCTACGAGCAGTACTTC
J: TRBJ1-2; V: TRBV4-2; D: NA; length: 15; size: NA; CDR3: CASSTSGQGLGGYTF; DNA: TGTGCCAGCAGTACCTCCGGGCAGGGGTTAGGGGGCTACACCTTC
J: TRBJ1-3; V: TRBV6-2/TRBV6-3; D: NA; length: 15; size: NA; CDR3: CASSYRQGTGNTIYF; DNA: TGTGCCAGCAGTTACAGGCAGGGAACTGGAAACACCATATATTTT
J: TRBJ2-3; V: TRBV5-1; D: NA; length: 14; size: once; CDR3: CASSLNAGTDTQYF; DNA: TGCGCCAGCAGCTTGAACGCAGGGACAGATACGCAGTATTTT
J: TRBJ1-1; V: TRBV7-3; D: NA; length: 13; size: NA; CDR3: CASSQQGNTEAFF; DNA: TGTGCCAGCAGCCAGCAGGGGAACACTGAAGCTTTCTTT
J: TRBJ2-3; V: TRBV5-1; D: NA; length: 15; size: NA; CDR3: CASSRSRVSTDTQYF; DNA: TGCGCCAGCAGCCGGAGCAGGGTTAGCACAGATACGCAGTATTTT
J: TRBJ1-4; V: TRBV6-5; D: TRBD1; length: 15; size: NA; CDR3: CASSHLTGRNEKLFF; DNA: TGTGCCAGCAGTCATTTGACAGGGCGAAATGAAAAACTGTTTTTT
J: TRBJ1-2; V: TRBV6-5; D: NA; length: 14; size: NA; CDR3: CASKSPGANYGYTF; DNA: TGTGCCAGCAAATCCCCGGGAGCTAACTATGGCTACACCTTC
J: TRBJ1-5; V: TRBV28; D: TRBD1; length: 14; size: NA; CDR3: CASSLRTGVQPQHF; DNA: TGTGCCAGCAGTTTACGGACAGGGGTTCAGCCCCAGCATTTT
J: TRBJ1-2; V: TRBV6-1; D: TRBD1; length: 14; size: NA; CDR3: CASSEAQVTGYGTF; DNA: TGTGCCAGCAGTGAAGCGCAAGTGACAGGGTATGGCACCTTC
J: TRBJ2-6; V: TRBV19; D: NA; length: 20; size: NA; CDR3: CASSIRTQGSVGSGANVLTF; DNA: TGTGCCAGTAGTATACGGACACAGGGTTCTGTGGGCTCTGGGGCCAACGTCCTGACTTTC
J: TRBJ2-2; V: TRBV4-2; D: TRBD1; length: 17; size: NA; CDR3: CASSQTGSVSRTGELFF; DNA: TGTGCCAGCAGCCAGACAGGGTCGGTATCTCGCACCGGGGAGCTGTTTTTT
J: TRBJ1-1; V: TRBV6-5; D: TRBD1; length: 14; size: NA; CDR3: CASRGQGARTEAFF; DNA: TGTGCCAGCAGAGGACAGGGGGCGAGGACTGAAGCTTTCTTT
J: TRBJ2-7; V: TRBV5-1; D: NA; length: 18; size: NA; CDR3: CASSLGALDFSRSYEQYF; DNA: TGCGCCAGCAGCTTGGGGGCCCTGGACTTCTCGAGAAGCTACGAGCAGTACTTC
J: TRBJ2-5; V: TRBV5-4; D: NA; length: 13; size: NA; CDR3: CASSLGQGETQYF; DNA: TGTGCCAGCAGCCTGGGGCAGGGCGAGACCCAGTACTTC
J: TRBJ1-1; V: TRBV28; D: NA; length: 14; size: NA; CDR3: CASSLIPAGTEAFF; DNA: TGTGCCAGCAGTCTTATCCCCGCGGGCACTGAAGCTTTCTTT